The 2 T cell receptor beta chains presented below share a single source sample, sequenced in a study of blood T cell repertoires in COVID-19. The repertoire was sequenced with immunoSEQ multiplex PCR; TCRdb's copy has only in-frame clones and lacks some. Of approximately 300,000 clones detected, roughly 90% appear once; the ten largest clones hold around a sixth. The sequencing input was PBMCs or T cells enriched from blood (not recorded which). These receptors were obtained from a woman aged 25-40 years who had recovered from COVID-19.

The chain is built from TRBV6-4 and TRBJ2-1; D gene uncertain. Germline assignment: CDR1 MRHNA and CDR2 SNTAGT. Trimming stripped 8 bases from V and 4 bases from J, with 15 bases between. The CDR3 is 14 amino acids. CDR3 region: CASDSACQYNEQFF. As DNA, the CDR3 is TGTGCCAGCGACTCAGCGTGTCAATACAATGAGCAGTTCTTC.

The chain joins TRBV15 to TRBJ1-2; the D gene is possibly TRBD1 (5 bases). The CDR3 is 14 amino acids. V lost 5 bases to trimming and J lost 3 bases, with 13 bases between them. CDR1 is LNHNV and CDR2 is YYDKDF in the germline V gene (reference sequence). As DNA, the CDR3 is TGTGCCACCAGCGGGGGGGTCTGGGACTATGGCTACACCTTC. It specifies CATSGGVWDYGYTF.